The rows below give T cell receptor beta chains drawn from one sample of a study of response to subunit inactivated influenza vaccine. Via MiXCR, TCRdb re-called the RT-PCR reads, giving one row per CDR3 protein. In the table there are some 550,000 distinct CDR3 sequences, under 30% of which are singletons. These data also featured in a second study, about T cells expressing NK-cell markers.

Sequenced material: CD4+ T cells sorted from PBMCs, taken 11 to 12 days after vaccination. The receptors here all came from a man between 45 and 60 years old who received an inactivated influenza vaccine. The CDR3 runs from the conserved cysteine through the conserved F or W. D genes are given only for firm matches. Only some rows state a clone size, as once, few, many or a class for expanded clones.

abundance,j_gene,v_gene,d_gene,CDR3aa,CDR3nt
.,TRBJ2-5,TRBV9,TRBD2,CASSPSAGRTQETQYF,TGTGCCAGCAGCCCGTCAGCGGGGCGGACACAAGAGACCCAGTACTTC
few,TRBJ2-3,TRBV10-3,TRBD1,CAIREQGYSDTQYF,TGTGCCATCAGAGAACAGGGGTATTCAGATACGCAGTATTTT
many,TRBJ2-7,TRBV9,TRBD1,CASSALGTGFEQYF,TGTGCCAGCAGCGCCCTGGGGACAGGGTTCGAGCAGTACTTC
few,TRBJ2-1,TRBV7-2,.,CASSLDLRWENEQFF,TGTGCCAGCAGCTTAGACCTTAGGTGGGAGAATGAGCAGTTCTTC
.,TRBJ1-1,TRBV12-3/TRBV12-4,TRBD1,CASSLGQGASWTEAFF,TGTGCCAGCAGTTTGGGGCAGGGGGCTTCGTGGACTGAAGCTTTCTTT
.,TRBJ2-1,TRBV29-1,TRBD2,CSVKGLAGASEQFF,TGCAGCGTGAAGGGACTAGCGGGAGCAAGTGAGCAGTTCTTC
few,TRBJ1-3,TRBV5-1,.,CASSTGFSGNTIYF,TGCGCCAGCAGCACAGGGTTCTCTGGAAACACCATATATTTT
.,TRBJ2-3,TRBV7-9,.,CASSPRDPAWYF,TGTGCCAGCAGCCCTCGGGACCCCGCGTGGTATTTT
.,TRBJ2-1,TRBV29-1,.,CSVAARGEQFF,TGCAGCGTTGCGGCGAGGGGTGAGCAGTTCTTC
.,TRBJ1-5,TRBV20-1,.,CSATSGTYNQPQHF,TGCAGTGCCACCTCCGGGACATACAATCAGCCCCAGCATTTT
.,TRBJ2-5,TRBV20-1,TRBD1,CSTARYRGPKAQYF,TGCAGTACGGCTCGGTACAGGGGACCTAAGGCCCAGTACTTC
.,TRBJ1-1,TRBV20-1,TRBD1,CSARDLGQGAAEAFF,TGCAGTGCTAGAGATTTGGGACAGGGGGCGGCTGAAGCTTTCTTT
few,TRBJ2-2,TRBV10-3,.,CATHDPSGELFF,TGTGCCACCCACGATCCGAGCGGGGAGCTGTTTTTT
few,TRBJ2-2,TRBV6-1,.,CASSEYRVGGANTGELFF,TGTGCCAGCAGTGAATACCGAGTGGGAGGCGCGAACACCGGGGAGCTGTTTTTT
.,TRBJ2-3,TRBV27,TRBD2,CASSRAGGPSTDTQYF,TGTGCCAGCAGTCGCGCGGGAGGGCCCAGCACAGATACGCAGTATTTT
.,TRBJ1-1,TRBV27,.,CASSPPSGRIAEAFF,TGTGCCAGCAGTCCCCCCTCCGGAAGGATCGCTGAAGCTTTCTTT
few,TRBJ1-6,TRBV7-9,TRBD1,CASSPPQGSGSPLHF,TGTGCCAGCAGCCCACCACAGGGGTCCGGGTCACCCCTCCACTTT
.,TRBJ2-7,TRBV28,TRBD2,CASMGSGYEQYF,TGTGCCAGCATGGGTAGCGGGTACGAGCAGTACTTC
few,TRBJ1-3,TRBV7-6,.,CASSEMTGPWAPSTGNTIYF,TGTGCCAGCAGCGAAATGACCGGGCCATGGGCCCCGAGCACTGGAAACACCATATATTTT
.,TRBJ2-2,TRBV7-2,.,CASTHRTGELFF,TGTGCCAGCACCCATCGAACCGGGGAGCTGTTTTTT
.,TRBJ2-7,TRBV20-1,TRBD1,CSAASTGAAGEQYF,TGCAGTGCTGCTTCGACAGGGGCAGCCGGCGAGCAGTACTTC
few,TRBJ2-5,TRBV20-1,TRBD2,CSARLAGRETQYF,TGCAGTGCCCGACTAGCGGGACGGGAGACCCAGTACTTC
once,TRBJ2-1,TRBV20-1,.,CSAIPYLGAAYNEQFF,TGCAGTGCTATCCCCTACCTAGGGGCGGCCTACAATGAGCAGTTCTTC
many,TRBJ2-2,TRBV5-6,.,CASSLARVHKTGELFF,TGTGCCAGCAGCCTCGCCCGGGTCCACAAGACCGGGGAGCTGTTTTTT
few,TRBJ2-5,TRBV7-2,TRBD2,CASSPPRTSRRWETQYF,TGTGCCAGCAGCCCCCCGCGGACTAGCCGGAGATGGGAGACCCAGTACTTC
.,TRBJ2-5,TRBV20-1,.,CSARAFLGVLETQYF,TGCAGTGCTAGAGCTTTTCTGGGGGTTCTAGAGACCCAGTACTTC
.,TRBJ1-4,TRBV12-3/TRBV12-4,.,CASSSRQNEKLFF,TGTGCCAGCAGTTCAAGACAGAATGAAAAACTGTTTTTT
few,TRBJ2-7,TRBV18,TRBD2,CASSPQTSGGAYEQYF,TGTGCCAGCTCGCCTCAAACTAGCGGGGGGGCCTACGAGCAGTACTTC
few,TRBJ1-1,TRBV20-1,.,CSARVGGSISEAFF,TGCAGTGCTAGAGTTGGGGGCTCGATTAGTGAAGCTTTCTTT
.,TRBJ1-5,TRBV12-3/TRBV12-4,TRBD1,CASSRTGTGIWPQHF,TGTGCCAGCAGTCGCACCGGGACAGGAATATGGCCCCAGCATTTT
few,TRBJ2-1,TRBV18,.,CASSLPPTGPFF,TGTGCCAGCTCACTTCCCCCGACCGGGCCATTCTTC
.,TRBJ2-1,TRBV5-1,.,CASSLARGKTNNEQFF,TGCGCCAGCAGCTTGGCCCGCGGGAAGACGAACAATGAGCAGTTCTTC
.,TRBJ2-5,TRBV19,.,CASSTSVPETQYF,TGTGCCAGTAGTACATCGGTCCCCGAGACCCAGTACTTC
.,TRBJ2-5,TRBV5-1,TRBD1,CASSDRDRTYQETQYF,TGCGCCAGCAGCGATCGGGACAGGACGTACCAAGAGACCCAGTACTTC
.,TRBJ2-1,TRBV9,TRBD2,CASSVVSGGTNNEQFF,TGTGCCAGCAGCGTAGTGTCGGGAGGTACAAACAATGAGCAGTTCTTC
.,TRBJ2-3,TRBV5-4,.,CASSFIDRIITDTQYF,TGTGCCAGCAGCTTCATAGACAGGATTATCACAGATACGCAGTATTTT
.,TRBJ1-1,TRBV14,.,CASSHSQLNTEAFF,TGTGCCAGCAGCCACTCGCAGTTGAACACTGAAGCTTTCTTT
.,TRBJ2-5,TRBV12-5,TRBD1,CASGSERQGLLTQYF,TGTGCTAGTGGTTCGGAGAGACAGGGTTTGCTGACCCAGTACTTC
.,TRBJ2-5,TRBV20-1,.,CSARGARETQYF,TGCAGTGCTAGAGGGGCGAGGGAGACCCAGTACTTC
.,TRBJ2-2,TRBV12-3/TRBV12-4,TRBD2,CASSVAGGGPGELFF,TGTGCCAGCAGTGTAGCGGGAGGGGGTCCCGGGGAGCTGTTTTTT
.,TRBJ2-1,TRBV11-2,TRBD1,CASSTDRGGHNEQFF,TGTGCCAGCAGCACAGACAGGGGGGGCCACAATGAGCAGTTCTTC
few,TRBJ1-3,TRBV7-9,.,CASRGPSSGNTIYF,TGTGCCAGCAGAGGACCGAGCTCTGGAAACACCATATATTTT
.,TRBJ1-3,TRBV7-2,.,CASSLDYSGNTIYF,TGTGCCAGCAGCTTAGACTACTCTGGAAACACCATATATTTT
.,TRBJ2-1,TRBV24-1,.,CATSDNSDVYNEQFF,TGTGCCACCAGTGATAATTCGGACGTTTACAATGAGCAGTTCTTC
.,TRBJ2-7,TRBV12-3/TRBV12-4,.,CASSRQDHKYF,TGTGCCAGCAGTAGACAGGATCATAAGTACTTC
many,TRBJ2-1,TRBV7-9,TRBD2,CASSRDYREQFF,TGTGCCAGCAGCCGGGACTACCGTGAGCAGTTCTTC
many,TRBJ2-1,TRBV6-1,TRBD2,CASSEGGGQFF,TGTGCCAGCAGTGAAGGCGGGGGGCAGTTCTTC
few,TRBJ1-6,TRBV20-1,.,CSARPGGSRNSPLHF,TGCAGTGCTAGACCGGGGGGCAGTCGAAATTCACCCCTCCACTTT